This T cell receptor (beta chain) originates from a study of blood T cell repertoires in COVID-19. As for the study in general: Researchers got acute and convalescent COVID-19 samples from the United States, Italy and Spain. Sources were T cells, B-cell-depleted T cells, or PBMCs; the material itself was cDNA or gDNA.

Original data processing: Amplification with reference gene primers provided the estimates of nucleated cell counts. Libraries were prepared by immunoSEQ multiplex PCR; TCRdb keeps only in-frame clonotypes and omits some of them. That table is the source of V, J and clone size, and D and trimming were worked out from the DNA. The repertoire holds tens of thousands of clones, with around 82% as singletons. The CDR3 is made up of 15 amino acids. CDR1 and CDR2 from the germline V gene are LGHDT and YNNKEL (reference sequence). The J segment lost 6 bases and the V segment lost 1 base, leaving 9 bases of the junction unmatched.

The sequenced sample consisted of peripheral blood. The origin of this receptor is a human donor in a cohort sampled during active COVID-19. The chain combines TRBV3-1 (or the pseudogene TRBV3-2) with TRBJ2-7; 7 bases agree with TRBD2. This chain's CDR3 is CASSQGYAGVAEQYF. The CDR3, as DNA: TGTGCCAGCAGCCAAGGGTATGCGGGAGTTGCCGAGCAGTACTTC.